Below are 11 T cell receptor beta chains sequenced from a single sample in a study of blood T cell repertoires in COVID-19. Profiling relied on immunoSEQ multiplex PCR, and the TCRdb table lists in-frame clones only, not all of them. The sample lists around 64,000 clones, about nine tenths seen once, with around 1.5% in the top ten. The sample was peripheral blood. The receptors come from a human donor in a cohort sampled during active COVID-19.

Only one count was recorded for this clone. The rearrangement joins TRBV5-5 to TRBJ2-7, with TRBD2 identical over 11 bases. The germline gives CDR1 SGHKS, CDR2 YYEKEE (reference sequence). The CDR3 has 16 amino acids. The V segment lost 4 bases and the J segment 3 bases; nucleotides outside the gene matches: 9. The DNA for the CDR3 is TGTGCCAGCAGCCCCGGACTAGCGGGTCCCGACTACGAGCAGTACTTC. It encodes CASSPGLAGPDYEQYF.

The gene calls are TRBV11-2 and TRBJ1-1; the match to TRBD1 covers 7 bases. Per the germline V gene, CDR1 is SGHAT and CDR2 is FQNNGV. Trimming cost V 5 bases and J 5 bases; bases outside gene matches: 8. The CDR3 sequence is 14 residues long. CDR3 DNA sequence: TGTGCCAGCAGCCCCCGGGACAGAGGTACTGAAGCTTTCTTT. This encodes CASSPRDRGTEAFF.

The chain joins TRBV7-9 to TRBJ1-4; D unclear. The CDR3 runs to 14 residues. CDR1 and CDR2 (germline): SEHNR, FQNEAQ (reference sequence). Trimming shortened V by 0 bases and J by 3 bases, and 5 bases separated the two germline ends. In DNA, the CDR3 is TGTGCCAGCAGCTTAGCTCAGGCTAATGAAAAACTGTTTTTT. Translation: CASSLAQANEKLFF.

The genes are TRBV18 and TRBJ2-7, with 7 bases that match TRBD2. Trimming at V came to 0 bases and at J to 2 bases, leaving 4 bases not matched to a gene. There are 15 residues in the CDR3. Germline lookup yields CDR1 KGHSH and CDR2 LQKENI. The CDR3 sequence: CASSPPSGRAYEQYF. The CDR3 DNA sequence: TGTGCCAGCTCACCACCGAGTGGGAGGGCCTACGAGCAGTACTTC.

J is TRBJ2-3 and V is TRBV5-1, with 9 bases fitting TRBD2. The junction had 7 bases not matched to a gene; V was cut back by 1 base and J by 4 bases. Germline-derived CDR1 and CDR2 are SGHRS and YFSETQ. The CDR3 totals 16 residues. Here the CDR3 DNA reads TGCGCCAGCAGCTTGATGGCGGGAGGGCCACCAGATACGCAGTATTTT. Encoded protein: CASSLMAGGPPDTQYF. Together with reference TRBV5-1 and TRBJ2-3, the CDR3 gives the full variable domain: KAGVTQTPRYLIKTRGQQVTLSCSPISGHRSVSWYQQTPGQGLQFLFEYFSETQRNKGNFPGRFSGRQFSNSRSEMNVSTLELGDSALYLCASSLMAGGPPDTQYFGPGTRLTVL.

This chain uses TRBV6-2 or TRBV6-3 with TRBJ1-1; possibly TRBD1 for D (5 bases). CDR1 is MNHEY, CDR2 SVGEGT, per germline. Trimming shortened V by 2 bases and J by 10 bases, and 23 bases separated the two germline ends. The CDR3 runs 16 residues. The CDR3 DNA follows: TGTGCCAGCAGTTACCCCCTCGTGGGATCAGGGTGGCGAGCTTTCTTT. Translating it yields CASSYPLVGSGWRAFF.

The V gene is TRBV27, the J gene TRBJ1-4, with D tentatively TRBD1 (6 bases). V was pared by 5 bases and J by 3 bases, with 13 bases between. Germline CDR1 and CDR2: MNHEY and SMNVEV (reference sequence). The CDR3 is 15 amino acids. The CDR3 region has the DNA TGTGCCAGCAGTAAACAGGGTAGGGCTAATGAAAAACTGTTTTTT. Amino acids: CASSKQGRANEKLFF.

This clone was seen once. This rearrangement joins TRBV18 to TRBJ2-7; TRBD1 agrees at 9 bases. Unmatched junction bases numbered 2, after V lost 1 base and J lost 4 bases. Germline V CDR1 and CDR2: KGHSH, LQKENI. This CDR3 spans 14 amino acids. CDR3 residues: CASSPRQGGYEQYF. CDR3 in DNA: TGTGCCAGCTCACCACGACAGGGGGGTTACGAGCAGTACTTC. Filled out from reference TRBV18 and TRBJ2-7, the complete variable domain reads NAGVMQNPRHLVRRRGQEARLRCSPMKGHSHVYWYRQLPEEGLKFMVYLQKENIIDESGMPKERFSAEFPKEGPSILRIQQVVRGDSAAYFCASSPRQGGYEQYFGPGTRLTVT.

The CDR3 DNA is TGTGCCAGCAGCCCCGGGACAGGGGGAGGCTACGAGCAGTACTTC. It specifies CASSPGTGGGYEQYF. The V and J genes are TRBV7-2 and TRBJ2-7; the match to TRBD1 covers 11 bases. CDR1 is SGHTA, CDR2 FQGNSA, per germline. The CDR3 contains 15 residues. Trimming cost V 5 bases and J 3 bases; bases outside gene matches: 6.

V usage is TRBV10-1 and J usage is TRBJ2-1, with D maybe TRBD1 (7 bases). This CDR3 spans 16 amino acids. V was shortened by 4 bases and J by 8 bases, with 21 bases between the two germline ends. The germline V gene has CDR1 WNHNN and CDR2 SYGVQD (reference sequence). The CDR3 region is CASSGRTGPRGDEQFF. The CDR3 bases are TGCGCCAGCAGTGGCCGGACAGGCCCCAGGGGGGATGAGCAGTTCTTC.

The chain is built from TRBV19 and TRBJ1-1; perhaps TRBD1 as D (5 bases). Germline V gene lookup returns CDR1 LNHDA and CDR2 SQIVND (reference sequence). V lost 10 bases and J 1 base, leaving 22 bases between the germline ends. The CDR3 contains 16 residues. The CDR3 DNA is TGTGCCACCGCGCCCTGGTTGGGAACAGGGAACACTGAAGCTTTCTTT. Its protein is CATAPWLGTGNTEAFF.